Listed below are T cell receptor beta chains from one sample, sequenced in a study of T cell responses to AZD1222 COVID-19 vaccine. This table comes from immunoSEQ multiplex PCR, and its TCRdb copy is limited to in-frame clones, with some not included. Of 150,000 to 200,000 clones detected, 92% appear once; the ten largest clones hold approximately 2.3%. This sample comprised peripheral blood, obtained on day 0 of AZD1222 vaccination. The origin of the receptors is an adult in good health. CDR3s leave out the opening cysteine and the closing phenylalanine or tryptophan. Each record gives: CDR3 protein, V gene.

CDR3 protein: ASSLGQFSGELF
V gene: TRBV19

CDR3 protein: ASSPGRLAGGWDEQF
V gene: TRBV3-1/TRBV3-2

CDR3 protein: ASSLPWQGRGDGYT
V gene: TRBV28

CDR3 protein: ASSYRTGFPPSYEQY
V gene: TRBV7-8

CDR3 protein: SVSSGTGGYIDYGYT
V gene: TRBV29-1

CDR3 protein: ASSQPGQRGEQY
V gene: TRBV6-6

CDR3 protein: ASLDRAGGYEF
V gene: TRBV6-5

CDR3 protein: ASSHTGGAYNEQF
V gene: TRBV2

CDR3 protein: ASSESSWAQH
V gene: TRBV2

CDR3 protein: ASERESASGSPEQY
V gene: TRBV21-1

CDR3 protein: ASWRPNYGYT
V gene: TRBV19

CDR3 protein: ASAGVVWRQGRETQY
V gene: TRBV5-1

CDR3 protein: ASSPSGGSATNEKLF
V gene: TRBV18

CDR3 protein: ASSIDSGGTVYEQY
V gene: TRBV19

CDR3 protein: ASSLRVDTEAF
V gene: TRBV7-2

CDR3 protein: ASSSSTGESGGYT
V gene: TRBV5-1

CDR3 protein: ASSLKRDSSYEQY
V gene: TRBV27

CDR3 protein: ASSLSGSNQPQH
V gene: TRBV5-1

CDR3 protein: ASSLGEGREKAF
V gene: TRBV7-9

CDR3 protein: ASSSIEDGYT
V gene: TRBV28

CDR3 protein: ASSLAGAIGGNTIY
V gene: TRBV5-1

CDR3 protein: AISESRTGSTEAF
V gene: TRBV10-3

CDR3 protein: AISDSRGSEQY
V gene: TRBV10-3

CDR3 protein: ASSQEGGGQGNTEAF
V gene: TRBV4-3

CDR3 protein: ASSWLQPQH
V gene: TRBV7-9

CDR3 protein: ASSPGTGDNSPLH
V gene: TRBV18

CDR3 protein: ASTPTGGRMNQPQH
V gene: TRBV6-2/TRBV6-3

CDR3 protein: ASSIVTGGNYGYT
V gene: TRBV19

CDR3 protein: ASSAAGGGYNEQF
V gene: TRBV9

CDR3 protein: ASSLVREQY
V gene: TRBV18

CDR3 protein: ASSQGGWDEAF
V gene: TRBV3-1/TRBV3-2

CDR3 protein: ASKGENQPQH
V gene: TRBV19

CDR3 protein: ASSLRTGGLNEQF
V gene: TRBV2